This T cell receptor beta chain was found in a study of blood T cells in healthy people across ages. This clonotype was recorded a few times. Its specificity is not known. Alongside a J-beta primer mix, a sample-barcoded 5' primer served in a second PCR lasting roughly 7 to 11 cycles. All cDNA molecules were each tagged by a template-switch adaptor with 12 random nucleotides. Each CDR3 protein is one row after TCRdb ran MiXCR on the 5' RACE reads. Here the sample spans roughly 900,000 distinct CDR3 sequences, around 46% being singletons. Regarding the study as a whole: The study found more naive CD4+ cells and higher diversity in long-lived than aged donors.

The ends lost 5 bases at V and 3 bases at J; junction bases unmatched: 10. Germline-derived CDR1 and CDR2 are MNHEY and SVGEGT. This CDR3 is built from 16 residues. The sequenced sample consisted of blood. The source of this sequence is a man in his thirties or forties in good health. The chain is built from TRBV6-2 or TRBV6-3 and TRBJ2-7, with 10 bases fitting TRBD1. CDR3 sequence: CASSPSRRDRGYEQYF. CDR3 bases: TGTGCCAGCAGTCCATCCCGCCGGGACAGGGGCTACGAGCAGTACTTC.